This T cell receptor beta chain is from a study of cytomegalovirus exposure and HLA in healthy donors. Study-level background: Of a few hundred genotyped donors, around 76% clustered with self-reported Caucasian donors.

Germline V gene lookup returns CDR1 SGHVS and CDR2 FNYEAQ. CDR3 length: 16 amino acids. V lost 5 bases to trimming and J lost 0 bases, with 16 bases between them. Primers: 60 Vbeta forward and 13 Jbeta reverse. Clones were read by immunoSEQ multiplex PCR, and TCRdb kept only the in-frame ones, dropping some. The sample lists 150,000 or so clones; about 80% were seen once. Only a few counts were recorded for this clone. Material for sequencing was PBMCs. The TCR originated in a woman between 40 and 50 years old in good health and CMV-seronegative. The chain combines TRBV7-6 with TRBJ1-1; D uncertain. For the CDR3, the DNA is TGTGCCAGCAGCCCCCAGGTGGCAGATATGAACACTGAAGCTTTCTTT. The encoded protein is CASSPQVADMNTEAFF.